This TCR beta chain was recovered during a study of blood T cell repertoires in COVID-19. Across the study: The study drew acute and convalescent COVID-19 samples from the United States, Italy and Spain.

In the 2 weeks before study entry, exposed participants met a COVID-19 case, which was PCR-confirmed or clinician-diagnosed. Sequencing was performed with immunoSEQ multiplex PCR; in TCRdb, only in-frame clones are kept and a portion is missing. The sample records 300,000 to 350,000 clones, 90% being singletons. The material sequenced was PBMCs or T cells enriched from blood (not recorded which). The receptor was isolated from a woman in her twenties or thirties who had been exposed to COVID-19.

This CDR3 reads CASSSNQVYPNYGYTF. As DNA, the CDR3 is TGTGCCAGCAGCTCCAATCAGGTCTACCCTAACTATGGCTACACCTTC. V and J are TRBV9 and TRBJ1-2, with D hard to call. The CDR3 totals 16 residues. The V end was cut by 4 bases, the J end by 0 bases, with 16 bases between. Germline V gene sequence: CDR1 SGDLS, CDR2 YYNGEE.